The 18 T cell receptor beta chains presented below share a single source sample, sequenced in a study of PD-1 blockade in classical Hodgkin lymphoma. The protocol was immunoSEQ multiplex PCR, while the TCRdb copy is restricted to in-frame clones and leaves out a portion. This repertoire shows 65,000 to 95,000 clones, roughly 89% found once; its top ten account for less than 25%. In every patient, relapse followed autologous stem cell transplantation, while exposure to brentuximab vedotin differed. Source: peripheral blood mononuclear cells (PBMCs), taken at baseline. All receptors derive from a human donor with classical Hodgkin lymphoma.

This chain uses TRBV11-2 with TRBJ1-4; a possible D gene is TRBD1 (6 bases). Trimming took off 4 bases at V and 8 bases at J, with 14 bases between the two ends. CDR1 and CDR2 (germline): SGHAT, FQNNGV. This CDR3 has 14 residues. This chain's CDR3 is CASSSTGGLEKLFF. The CDR3 bases are TGTGCCAGCAGCTCGACAGGTGGTCTCGAAAAACTGTTTTTT.

V is TRBV6-5 and J is TRBJ1-2, with 10 bases aligning to TRBD1. The V gene end was trimmed by 5 bases and the J gene end by 6 bases; junction bases not matched to a gene: 9. This CDR3 region has 15 residues. Germline loops: CDR1 MNHEY, CDR2 SVGAGI. CDR3 DNA: TGTGCCAGCAGTCGATATACCGGGACAGGGGATGGCTACACCTTC. Protein product: CASSRYTGTGDGYTF.

This rearrangement joins TRBV6-5 to TRBJ2-1; weak D call: TRBD1 (5 bases). From germline, CDR1 is MNHEY and CDR2 SVGAGI. Trimming took 3 bases from V and 8 from J, leaving 8 bases between them. The CDR3 has 12 residues. The CDR3 nucleotides are TGTGCCAGCAGTTATCAGGGCGATGAGCAGTTCTTC. It translates to CASSYQGDEQFF.

The chain employs TRBV5-6 and TRBJ2-1; D possibly matches TRBD1 or TRBD2 (5 bases each). Germline V gene lookup returns CDR1 SGHDT and CDR2 YYEEEE. Trimming removed 0 bases at V and 11 bases at J, with 9 bases between. The CDR3 length is 12 residues. In DNA form, the CDR3 reads TGTGCCAGCAGCTTGGCTGAGGGACAGCAGTTCTTC. Amino acids: CASSLAEGQQFF.

The chain uses TRBV5-6 and TRBJ2-7; no definite D call. Germline V gives CDR1 SGHDT, CDR2 YYEEEE. CDR3 length: 13 residues. V was shortened by 5 bases and J by 10 bases, with 19 bases between the two germline ends. The chain's CDR3 is CASSADEATSQYF. DNA of the CDR3: TGTGCCAGCAGTGCGGATGAAGCGACAAGCCAGTACTTC.

V and J are TRBV4-1 and TRBJ1-2; tentatively, D is TRBD1 (5 bases). The CDR3 has 15 amino acids. Germline V gives CDR1 MGHRA, CDR2 YSYEKL. The ends were cut back, 1 base at V and 3 bases at J, with 12 bases in the middle. The CDR3 is CASSQGRQGDYGYTF. In DNA, the CDR3 is TGCGCCAGCAGCCAAGGTCGTCAGGGTGACTATGGCTACACCTTC.

V is TRBV7-6 and J is TRBJ2-1; D gene ambiguous. The CDR3 is 15 amino acids. The germline V and J ends were trimmed by 5 bases and 2 bases, with 13 bases remaining between them. Looked up from germline, CDR1 is SGHVS and CDR2 is FNYEAQ. The CDR3 protein is CASSVSSDTYNEQFF. For the CDR3, the DNA is TGTGCCAGCAGCGTTAGTTCGGATACCTACAATGAGCAGTTCTTC.

This rearrangement joins TRBV5-1 to TRBJ1-6, with D possibly TRBD1 on 6 matching bases. CDR1 and CDR2 (germline): SGHRS, YFSETQ. CDR3 length: 13 residues. V was clipped by 5 bases and J by 10 bases, with 13 bases between them. The CDR3 sequence: CASREGQTSPLHF. The CDR3, as DNA: TGCGCCAGCAGAGAGGGACAAACATCACCCCTCCACTTT.

V and J are TRBV7-2 and TRBJ2-7; 8 bases are a match to TRBD1. V was clipped by 3 bases and J by 1 base; unmatched bases: 5. CDR1 and CDR2 from the germline V gene are SGHTA and FQGNSA. CDR3 length: 15 residues. The CDR3 here is CASSFGQGGSYEQYF. The CDR3 nucleotides read TGTGCCAGCAGCTTTGGACAGGGCGGTTCCTACGAGCAGTACTTC.

This clone came up a few times. DNA of the CDR3: TGTGCCAGCAGTGAGAATTCCAGGGGCGCCTATGGCTACACCTTC. Translation: CASSENSRGAYGYTF. The chain uses TRBV25-1 and TRBJ1-2, with D possibly TRBD1 on 6 matching bases. CDR3 length: 15 amino acids. V shed 3 bases and J shed 4 bases, with 15 bases lying between them. The V gene's germline CDR1 is MGHDK and CDR2 SYGVNS.

In this sample, this clone turned up once. The chain is built from TRBV28 and TRBJ2-2; weak D call: TRBD1 (5 bases). The germline gives CDR1 MDHEN, CDR2 SYDVKM. The CDR3 covers 18 residues. Trimming left V 4 bases short and J 1 base short, with 19 bases between. The CDR3 protein is CASSSHRFWTWNTGELFF. The CDR3 DNA reads TGTGCCAGCAGTTCGCATCGATTTTGGACATGGAACACCGGGGAGCTGTTTTTT.

The V call is TRBV2, the J call TRBJ2-3; D is perhaps TRBD2 (5 bases). Germline lookup yields CDR1 SNHLY and CDR2 FYNNEI. V lost 5 bases and J lost 6, with 12 bases in between. The CDR3 runs to 13 residues. The CDR3 DNA reads TGTGCCAGCAGTTCTAGCATCTCCGATACGCAGTATTTT. This encodes CASSSSISDTQYF.

The chain couples TRBV28 to TRBJ2-6, with D perhaps matching TRBD1 or TRBD2 (5 bases each). Deletions cut 6 bases from V and 4 bases from J, with 13 bases between. The CDR3 covers 15 residues. Germline V gene data show CDR1 as MDHEN and CDR2 as SYDVKM. This CDR3 reads CASRRGATGANVLTF. The CDR3 DNA reads TGTGCCAGCAGGAGGGGAGCGACAGGGGCCAACGTCCTGACTTTC.

This clone came up once. The CDR3 loop reads CSGIGDTQYF. The DNA for the CDR3 is TGCAGCGGGATTGGGGATACGCAGTATTTT. The V call is TRBV29-1, the J call TRBJ2-3; D not resolved. The V gene's germline CDR1 is SQVTM and CDR2 ANQGSEA. Trimming removed 7 bases at V and 6 bases at J, with 8 bases between. The CDR3 length is 10 residues.

The V and J genes are TRBV18 and TRBJ1-1, with a weak D call TRBD1 (6 bases). The length of the CDR3 is 13 residues. Germline-derived CDR1 and CDR2 are KGHSH and LQKENI. V dropped 2 bases and J dropped 10 bases, with 14 bases sitting between them. CDR3 coding DNA: TGTGCCAGCTCACCAACAAGACAGGAATCAGCTTTCTTT. This encodes CASSPTRQESAFF.

This clone was counted only a few times. The chain carries TRBV4-3 and TRBJ1-1; D gene uncertain. The CDR3 is 15 residues long. The V gene lost 4 bases and the J gene lost 1 base, with 13 bases spanning the gap. CDR1 is LGHNA, CDR2 YSLEER, per germline. CDR3 residues: CASSPPGRGNTEAFF. The CDR3 DNA reads TGCGCCAGCAGCCCCCCGGGCCGGGGGAACACTGAAGCTTTCTTT.

V gene TRBV14 combines with J gene TRBJ1-1; D gene uncertain. This CDR3 contains 12 residues. Trimming shortened V by 2 bases and J by 5 bases, and 6 bases separated the two germline ends. The germline gives CDR1 SGHDN, CDR2 FVKESK. CDR3 in amino acids: CASSQSRTEAFF. The CDR3 nucleotides are TGTGCCAGCAGCCAATCTCGGACTGAAGCTTTCTTT.

This clone was detected only a few times. The rearrangement uses TRBV2 and TRBJ2-5; TRBD2 is a possible D gene (6 bases). Germline values: CDR1 SNHLY, CDR2 FYNNEI. V dropped 6 bases and J dropped 0 bases, with 8 bases sitting between them. The CDR3 is 13 residues long. CDR3 sequence reads: CASRGGYQETQYF. For the CDR3, the DNA is TGTGCCAGCAGGGGAGGTTACCAAGAGACCCAGTACTTC.